This TCR beta chain derives from a study of radiation and T cells in renal cell carcinoma. Overall study findings and caveats: In blood, top tumor clones expanded by 2 weeks, shrinking by 4.

TCRdb keeps only in-frame clones here, not all; method: immunoSEQ multiplex PCR. The repertoire includes about 130,000 clones, approximately 90% of them detected once, and around 12% sits in the top ten. Germline V lookup: CDR1 SQVTM, CDR2 ANQGSEA. The CDR3 length is 13 residues. Deletions cut 2 bases from V and 5 bases from J, with 12 bases between. Note on this clone: Its antigen is not identified.

Stated time point: baseline pretreatment blood. Sample treatment: 15 Gy SBRT to primary tumor, nephrectomy 4 weeks later. The tumor was a clear cell renal cell carcinoma. The source of this sequence is a woman aged 45-65 years with renal cell carcinoma. The sequences come from blood, collected from a patient whose treatment included radiotherapy and nephrectomy. The V and J genes are TRBV29-1 and TRBJ1-1; D is unresolved. Written as DNA, the CDR3 is TGCAGCGTTGAAAATTGGGCTGGTACTGAAGCTTTCTTT. The encoded protein is CSVENWAGTEAFF.